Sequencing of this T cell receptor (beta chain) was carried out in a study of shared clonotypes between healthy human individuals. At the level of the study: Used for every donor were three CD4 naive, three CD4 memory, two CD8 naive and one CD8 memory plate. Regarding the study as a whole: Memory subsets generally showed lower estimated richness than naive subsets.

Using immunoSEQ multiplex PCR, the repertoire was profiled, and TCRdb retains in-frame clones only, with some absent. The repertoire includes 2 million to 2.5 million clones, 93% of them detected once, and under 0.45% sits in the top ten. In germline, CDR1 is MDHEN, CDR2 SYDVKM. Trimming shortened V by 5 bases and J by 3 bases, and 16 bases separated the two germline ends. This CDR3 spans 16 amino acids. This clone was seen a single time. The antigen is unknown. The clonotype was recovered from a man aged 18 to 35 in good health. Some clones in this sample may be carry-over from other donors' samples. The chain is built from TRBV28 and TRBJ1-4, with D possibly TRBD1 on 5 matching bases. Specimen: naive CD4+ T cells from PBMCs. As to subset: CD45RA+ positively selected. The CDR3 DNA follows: TGTGCCAGCAGTCAACATGGGGGGGGATCTAATGAAAAACTGTTTTTT. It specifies CASSQHGGGSNEKLFF.